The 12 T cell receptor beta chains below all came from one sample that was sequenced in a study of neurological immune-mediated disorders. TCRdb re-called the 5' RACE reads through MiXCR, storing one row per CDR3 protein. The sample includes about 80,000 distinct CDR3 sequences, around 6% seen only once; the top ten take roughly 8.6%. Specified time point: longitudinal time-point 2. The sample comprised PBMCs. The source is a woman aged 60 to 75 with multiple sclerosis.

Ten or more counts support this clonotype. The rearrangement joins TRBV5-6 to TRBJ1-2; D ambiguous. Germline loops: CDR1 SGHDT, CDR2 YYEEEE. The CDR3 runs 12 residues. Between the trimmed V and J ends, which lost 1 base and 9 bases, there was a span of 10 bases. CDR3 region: CASSLSRSSYTF. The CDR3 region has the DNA TGTGCCAGCAGCTTGAGTCGCTCGAGCTACACCTTC.

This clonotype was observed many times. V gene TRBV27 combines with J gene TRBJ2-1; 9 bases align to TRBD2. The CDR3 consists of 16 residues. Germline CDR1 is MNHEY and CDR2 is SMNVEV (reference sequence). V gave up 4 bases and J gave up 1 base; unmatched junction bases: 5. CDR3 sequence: CASSYYAGGSYNEQFF. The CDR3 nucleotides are TGTGCCAGCAGTTATTATGCGGGGGGGTCCTACAATGAGCAGTTCTTC.

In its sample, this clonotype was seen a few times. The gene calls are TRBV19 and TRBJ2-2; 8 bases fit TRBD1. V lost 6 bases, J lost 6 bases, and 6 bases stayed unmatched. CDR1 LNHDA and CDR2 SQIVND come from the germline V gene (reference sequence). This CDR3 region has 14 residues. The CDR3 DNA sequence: TGTGCCAGTAGCAGACAGGGGTGGTCCGGGGAGCTGTTTTTT. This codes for CASSRQGWSGELFF.

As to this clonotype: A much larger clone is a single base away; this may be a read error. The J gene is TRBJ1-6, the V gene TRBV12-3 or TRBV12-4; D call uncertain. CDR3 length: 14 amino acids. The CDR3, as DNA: TGTGCCAGCAGACCGCCCTCTAATAATTCACACCTCCACTTT. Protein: CASRPPSNNSHLHF.

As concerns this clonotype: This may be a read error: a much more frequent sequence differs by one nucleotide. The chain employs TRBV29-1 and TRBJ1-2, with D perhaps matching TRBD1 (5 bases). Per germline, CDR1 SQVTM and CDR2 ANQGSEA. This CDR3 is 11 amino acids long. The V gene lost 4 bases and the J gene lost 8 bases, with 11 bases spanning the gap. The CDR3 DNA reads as TGCAGCGTTGGGGCAGGGAAAGGCTACACCTTC. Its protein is CSVGAGKGYTF.

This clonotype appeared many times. This CDR3 reads CASSSGQGRVAFF. CDR3 DNA sequence: TGTGCCAGCAGTTCGGGACAGGGGAGGGTAGCTTTCTTT. The chain carries TRBV28 and TRBJ1-1, with 10 bases that match TRBD1. The germline V gene has CDR1 MDHEN and CDR2 SYDVKM. Losses at the gene ends were 4 bases for V and 10 bases for J; bases not matched to a gene: 6. CDR3 length: 13 residues.

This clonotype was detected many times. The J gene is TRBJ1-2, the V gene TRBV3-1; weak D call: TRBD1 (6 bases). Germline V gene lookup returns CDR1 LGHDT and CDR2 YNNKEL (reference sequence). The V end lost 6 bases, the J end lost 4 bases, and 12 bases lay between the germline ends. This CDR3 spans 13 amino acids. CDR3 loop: CASRPTGPYGYTF. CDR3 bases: TGTGCCAGCAGACCTACAGGGCCCTATGGCTACACCTTC.

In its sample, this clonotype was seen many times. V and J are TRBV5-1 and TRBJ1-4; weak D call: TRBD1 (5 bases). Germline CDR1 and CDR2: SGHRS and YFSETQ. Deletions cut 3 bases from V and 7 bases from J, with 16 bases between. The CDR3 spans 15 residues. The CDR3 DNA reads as TGCGCCAGCAGCTCCCAGGGCCTCGGGGCTGAAAAACTGTTTTTT. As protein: CASSSQGLGAEKLFF.

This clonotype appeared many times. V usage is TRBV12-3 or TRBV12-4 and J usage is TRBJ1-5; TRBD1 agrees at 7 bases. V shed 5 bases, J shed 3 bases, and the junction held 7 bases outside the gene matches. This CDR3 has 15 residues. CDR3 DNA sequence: TGTGCCAGCAGTCCGGGACAGTTATACAATCAGCCCCAGCATTTT. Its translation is CASSPGQLYNQPQHF.

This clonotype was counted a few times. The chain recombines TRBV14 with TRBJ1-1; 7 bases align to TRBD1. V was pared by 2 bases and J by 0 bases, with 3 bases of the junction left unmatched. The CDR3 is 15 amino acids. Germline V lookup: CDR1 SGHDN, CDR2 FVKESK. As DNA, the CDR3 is TGTGCCAGCAGCCAACGGACAGGTTTGAACACTGAAGCTTTCTTT. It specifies CASSQRTGLNTEAFF.

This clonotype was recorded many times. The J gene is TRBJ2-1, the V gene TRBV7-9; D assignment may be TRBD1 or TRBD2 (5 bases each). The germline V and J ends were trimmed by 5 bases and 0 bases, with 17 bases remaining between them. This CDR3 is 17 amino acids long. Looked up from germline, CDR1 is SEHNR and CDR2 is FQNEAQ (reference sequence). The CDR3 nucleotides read TGTGCCAGCAGCCATAATGCCGGGACCAGCTCCTACAATGAGCAGTTCTTC. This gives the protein CASSHNAGTSSYNEQFF. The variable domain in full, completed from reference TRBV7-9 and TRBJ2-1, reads DTGVSQNPRHKITKRGQNVTFRCDPISEHNRLYWYRQTLGQGPEFLTYFQNEAQLEKSRLLSDRFSAERPKGSFSTLEIQRTEQGDSAMYLCASSHNAGTSSYNEQFFGPGTRLTVL.

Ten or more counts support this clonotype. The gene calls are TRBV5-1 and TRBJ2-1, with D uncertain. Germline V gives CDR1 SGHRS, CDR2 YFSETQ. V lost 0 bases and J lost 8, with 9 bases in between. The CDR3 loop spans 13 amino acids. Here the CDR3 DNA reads TGCGCCAGCAGCTTGGGCCCTGGGGATGAGCAGTTCTTC. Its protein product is CASSLGPGDEQFF. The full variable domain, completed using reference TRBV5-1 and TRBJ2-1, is KAGVTQTPRYLIKTRGQQVTLSCSPISGHRSVSWYQQTPGQGLQFLFEYFSETQRNKGNFPGRFSGRQFSNSRSEMNVSTLELGDSALYLCASSLGPGDEQFFGPGTRLTVL.